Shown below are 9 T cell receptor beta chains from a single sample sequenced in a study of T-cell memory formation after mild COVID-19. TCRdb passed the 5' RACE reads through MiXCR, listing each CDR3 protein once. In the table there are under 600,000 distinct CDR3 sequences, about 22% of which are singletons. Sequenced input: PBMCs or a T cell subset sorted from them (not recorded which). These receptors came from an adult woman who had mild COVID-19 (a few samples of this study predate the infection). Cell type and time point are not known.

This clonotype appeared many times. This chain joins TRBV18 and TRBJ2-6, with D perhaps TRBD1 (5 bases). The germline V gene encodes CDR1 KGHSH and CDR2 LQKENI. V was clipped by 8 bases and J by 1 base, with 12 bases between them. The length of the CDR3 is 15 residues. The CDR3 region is CASSPRVSGANVLTF. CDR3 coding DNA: TGTGCCAGCAGCCCCAGGGTTTCTGGGGCCAACGTCCTGACTTTC.

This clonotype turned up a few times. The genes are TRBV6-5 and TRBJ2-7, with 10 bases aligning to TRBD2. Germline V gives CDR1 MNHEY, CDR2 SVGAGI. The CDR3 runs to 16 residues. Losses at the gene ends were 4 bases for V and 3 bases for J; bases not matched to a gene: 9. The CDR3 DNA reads TGTGCCAGCAGTTCCTATAGCGGGAGGAACGTCTACGAGCAGTACTTC. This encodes CASSSYSGRNVYEQYF.

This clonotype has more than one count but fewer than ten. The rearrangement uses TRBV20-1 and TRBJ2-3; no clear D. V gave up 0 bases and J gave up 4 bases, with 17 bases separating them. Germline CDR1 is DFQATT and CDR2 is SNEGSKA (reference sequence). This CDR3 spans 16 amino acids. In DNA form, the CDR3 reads TGCAGTGCTAGAGATGTAGGACGCCTAAGGGCAGATACGCAGTATTTT. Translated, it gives CSARDVGRLRADTQYF.

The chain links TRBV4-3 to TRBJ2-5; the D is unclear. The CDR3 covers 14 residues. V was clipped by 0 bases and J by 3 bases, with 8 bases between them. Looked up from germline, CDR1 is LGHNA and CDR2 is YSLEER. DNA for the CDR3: TGCGCCAGCAGCCAAGATGGAGCCGAAGAGACCCAGTACTTC. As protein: CASSQDGAEETQYF.

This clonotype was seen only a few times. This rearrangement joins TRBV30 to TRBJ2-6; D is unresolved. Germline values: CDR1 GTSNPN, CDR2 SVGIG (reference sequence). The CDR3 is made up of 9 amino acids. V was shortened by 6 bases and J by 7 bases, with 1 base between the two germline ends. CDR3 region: CACANVLTF. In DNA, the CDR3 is TGTGCCTGTGCCAACGTCCTGACTTTC.

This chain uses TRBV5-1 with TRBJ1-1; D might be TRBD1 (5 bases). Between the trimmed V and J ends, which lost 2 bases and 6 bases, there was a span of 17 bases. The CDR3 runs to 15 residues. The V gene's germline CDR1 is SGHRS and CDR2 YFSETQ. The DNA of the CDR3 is TGCGCCAGCAGCTTCGTAGAGGGGCCCCTTCCTGAAGCTTTCTTT. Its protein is CASSFVEGPLPEAFF.

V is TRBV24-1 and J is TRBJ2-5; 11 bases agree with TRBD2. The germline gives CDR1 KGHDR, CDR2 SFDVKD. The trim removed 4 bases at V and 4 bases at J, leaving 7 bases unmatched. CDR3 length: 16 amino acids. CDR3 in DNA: TGTGCCACCAGTGACTCCCGACTAGCGGGGTTAGAGACCCAGTACTTC. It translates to CATSDSRLAGLETQYF.

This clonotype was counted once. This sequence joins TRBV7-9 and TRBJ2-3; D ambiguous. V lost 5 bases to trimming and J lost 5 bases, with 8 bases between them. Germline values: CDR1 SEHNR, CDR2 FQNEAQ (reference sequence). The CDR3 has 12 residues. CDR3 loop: CASSPEGDTQYF. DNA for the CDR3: TGTGCCAGCAGCCCAGAAGGAGATACGCAGTATTTT.

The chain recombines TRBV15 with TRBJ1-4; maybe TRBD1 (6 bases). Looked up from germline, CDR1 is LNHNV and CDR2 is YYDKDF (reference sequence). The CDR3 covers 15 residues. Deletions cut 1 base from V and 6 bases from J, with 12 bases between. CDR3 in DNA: TGTGCCACCAGCAGAGTGCACAGGGACGATGAAAAACTGTTTTTT. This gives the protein CATSRVHRDDEKLFF.